The 28 T cell receptor beta chains given below trace back to one sample, sequenced in a study of blood T cell repertoires in COVID-19 (dated by TCRdb to about 2020). Preparation of the library involved the immunoSEQ multiplex PCR assay. Sourced from immuneACCESS, this table was stored by TCRdb with only in-frame sequences that have V and J called. A share of the clones is absent; for the studies checked, an unresolved V gene accounts for under half, and the remainder has no known explanation. This sample is represented by 130,000 to 150,000 clones; around 81% of them were singletons. Around 13% of the sample goes to the ten largest clones. The sequenced sample was peripheral blood. The receptors come from a man aged 55 to 70 with active or convalescent COVID-19.

The V and J genes are TRBV18 and TRBJ2-2; 12 bases agree with TRBD2. The CDR3 has 15 amino acids. Germline CDR1 and CDR2: KGHSH and LQKENI. With V trimmed by 6 bases and J by 5 bases, 4 bases remained unmatched. The CDR3 loop is CASSLTSGRTGELFF. The DNA of the CDR3 is TGTGCCAGCTCGCTAACTAGCGGGAGGACCGGGGAGCTGTTTTTT.

This chain connects TRBV5-4 to TRBJ2-3, with 12 bases aligning to TRBD2. After removal of 4 bases from V and 3 bases from J, the junction contained 3 bases not matched to a gene. The CDR3 spans 15 residues. Germline CDR1 SGHNT, CDR2 YYREEE (reference sequence). The CDR3 region has the DNA TGTGCCAGCAGCCAAGGACTAGCGGGAACAGATACGCAGTATTTT. The encoded protein is CASSQGLAGTDTQYF. Together with reference TRBV5-4 and TRBJ2-3, the CDR3 gives the full variable domain: ETGVTQSPTHLIKTRGQQVTLRCSSQSGHNTVSWYQQALGQGPQFIFQYYREEENGRGNFPPRFSGLQFPNYSSELNVNALELDDSALYLCASSQGLAGTDTQYFGPGTRLTVL.

This sequence joins TRBV5-1 and TRBJ2-1; D is perhaps TRBD1 (5 bases). CDR1 SGHRS and CDR2 YFSETQ come from the germline V gene. The CDR3 sequence is 13 residues long. V gave up 2 bases and J gave up 6 bases, with 9 bases separating them. The CDR3 DNA reads TGCGCCAGCAGCTTCATAAGGGGCAATGAGCAGTTCTTC. Its protein is CASSFIRGNEQFF.

The chain links TRBV6-5 to TRBJ1-1; D perhaps matches TRBD1 (5 bases). The CDR3 runs to 12 residues. Deletions cut 2 bases from V and 8 bases from J, with 9 bases between. The germline gives CDR1 MNHEY, CDR2 SVGAGI. This chain's CDR3 is CASSYGTVEAFF. CDR3 in DNA: TGTGCCAGCAGTTACGGGACTGTAGAAGCTTTCTTT.

This clone turned up a few times. The chain combines TRBV4-2 with TRBJ2-7, with 13 positions matching TRBD2. Germline trimming cut 0 bases from V and 11 bases from J; bases unmatched to any gene: 7. Germline V gene data show CDR1 as LGHNA and CDR2 as YNFKEQ. The CDR3 has 15 amino acids. CDR3 in DNA: TGTGCCAGCAGCCAAGATTTAGGACTAGCGGGAGTAGAGTACTTC. Protein product: CASSQDLGLAGVEYF.

The CDR3 DNA reads TGTGCCACGGGAGGGGACGGGAATCAGCCCCAGCATTTT. Encoded protein: CATGGDGNQPQHF. This chain connects TRBV10-3 to TRBJ1-5, with D possibly matching TRBD1 (5 bases). This CDR3 spans 13 amino acids. V was pared by 10 bases and J by 4 bases, with 14 bases between. Germline V gives CDR1 ENHRY, CDR2 SYGVKD.

The chain couples TRBV10-2 to TRBJ2-7; D not certain. Trimming left V 10 bases short and J 7 bases short, with 20 bases between. The CDR3 loop spans 13 amino acids. Germline V gives CDR1 WSHSY, CDR2 SAAADI. The CDR3 loop is CATMSAGVGEQYF. DNA for the CDR3: TGCGCCACCATGTCAGCTGGAGTAGGAGAGCAGTACTTC.

The CDR3 DNA reads as TGTGCCACCCGACAGGGTACAAACACCGGGGAGCTGTTTTTT. Encoded protein: CATRQGTNTGELFF. V usage is TRBV2 and J usage is TRBJ2-2, with 7 bases identical to TRBD1. The V gene end was trimmed by 10 bases and the J gene end by 2 bases; junction bases not matched to a gene: 7. The CDR3 covers 14 residues. The germline V gene has CDR1 SNHLY and CDR2 FYNNEI.

The V and J genes are TRBV5-1 and TRBJ1-2; the match to TRBD1 covers 8 bases. Unmatched junction bases numbered 7, after V lost 4 bases and J lost 2 bases. CDR3 length equals 15 residues. Germline V lookup: CDR1 SGHRS, CDR2 YFSETQ. CDR3 in DNA: TGCGCCAGCAGCACCGGACAGGGCGCAAACTATGGCTACACCTTC. This encodes CASSTGQGANYGYTF.

This chain connects TRBV10-3 to TRBJ2-1; tentatively, D is TRBD2 (6 bases). This CDR3 has 14 residues. Germline V gene sequence: CDR1 ENHRY, CDR2 SYGVKD. Between the trimmed V and J ends, which lost 3 bases and 7 bases, there was a span of 13 bases. The CDR3 DNA follows: TGTGCCATCAGTGATAGGGCTGGGGGGAATGAGCAGTTCTTC. Residues: CAISDRAGGNEQFF.

This rearrangement joins TRBV4-3 to TRBJ1-3; 8 positions match TRBD1. The V segment lost 3 bases and the J segment 7 bases; nucleotides outside the gene matches: 8. Germline CDR1 is LGHNA and CDR2 is YSLEER. This CDR3 spans 15 amino acids. CDR3 residues: CASSQDRVSRNTIYF. The CDR3 coding sequence is TGCGCCAGCAGCCAGGACAGGGTGAGCAGGAACACCATATATTTT.

This chain connects TRBV7-9 to TRBJ2-3, with 8 bases lining up with TRBD2. Trimming removed 5 bases from V and 2 bases from J; junction bases left unmatched: 6. Germline CDR1 is SEHNR and CDR2 is FQNEAQ (reference sequence). This CDR3 comprises 15 residues. The CDR3 DNA follows: TGTGCCAGCAGCACGGGACTAGATCACACAGATACGCAGTATTTT. It encodes CASSTGLDHTDTQYF.

The J gene is TRBJ1-2, the V gene TRBV18, with 9 bases matching TRBD1. CDR1 KGHSH and CDR2 LQKENI come from the germline V gene. The CDR3 runs 14 residues. V shed 3 bases and J 7 bases; nucleotides not matched to a gene: 6. CDR3 nucleotide sequence: TGTGCCAGCTCACCCGGGACAGGGCAGCGTGGCTACACCTTC. It translates to CASSPGTGQRGYTF.

The chain uses TRBV5-4 and TRBJ2-2; TRBD2 matches at 9 bases. This CDR3 has 16 residues. CDR1 is SGHNT, CDR2 YYREEE, per germline (reference sequence). V trimming: 0 bases; J trimming: 5 bases; junction bases outside the gene matches: 5. The CDR3, as DNA: TGTGCCAGCAGCTTGGGAACTAGCGGGTGGACCGGGGAGCTGTTTTTT. Amino acids: CASSLGTSGWTGELFF.

CDR3 coding DNA: TGTGCCAGCAGTTTCGAGGGGGATGGCAATCAGCCCCAGCATTTT. This codes for CASSFEGDGNQPQHF. The chain is built from TRBV27 and TRBJ1-5, with a tentative D call TRBD1 (6 bases). The CDR3 is made up of 15 amino acids. The germline V gene encodes CDR1 MNHEY and CDR2 SMNVEV (reference sequence). V gave up 3 bases and J gave up 2 bases, with 11 bases separating them.

This clone has only one observation. V gene TRBV12-3 or TRBV12-4 combines with J gene TRBJ1-1, with D maybe TRBD1 (5 bases). Trimming shortened V by 2 bases and J by 3 bases, and 7 bases separated the two germline ends. The CDR3 loop spans 13 amino acids. CDR3 sequence reads: CASSLKGDTEAFF. In DNA form, the CDR3 reads TGTGCCAGCAGTTTAAAAGGGGACACTGAAGCTTTCTTT.

The V gene is TRBV27, the J gene TRBJ1-5, with unresolved D. Trimming took 3 bases from V and 6 from J, leaving 9 bases between them. Germline CDR1 reads MNHEY; CDR2 reads SMNVEV (reference sequence). The CDR3 extends over 13 amino acids. CDR3 loop: CASSFTRFQPQHF. In nucleotides, the CDR3 is TGTGCCAGCAGTTTTACCAGGTTTCAGCCCCAGCATTTT.

In this sample, this clone turned up once. The CDR3 here is CASSLFRDNEQFF. For the CDR3, the DNA is TGTGCCAGCAGCTTATTCCGAGACAATGAGCAGTTCTTC. This sequence joins TRBV7-8 and TRBJ2-1; D is unresolved. Trimming stripped 2 bases from V and 5 bases from J, with 7 bases between. This CDR3 has 13 residues. CDR1 and CDR2 (germline): SGHVS, FQNEAQ.

The CDR3 sequence: CASSTLQNPGGNTIYF. DNA of the CDR3: TGTGCCAGCAGCACCTTACAGAACCCTGGAGGAAACACCATATATTTT. The chain is built from TRBV6-2 or TRBV6-3 and TRBJ1-3; D call uncertain. This CDR3 region has 16 residues. The V end was cut by 6 bases, the J end by 4 bases, with 19 bases between. Germline V gives CDR1 MNHEY, CDR2 SVGEGT.

The genes are TRBV7-2 and TRBJ1-1; 8 nucleotides line up with TRBD1. CDR1 SGHTA and CDR2 FQGNSA come from the germline V gene. With V trimmed by 1 base and J by 8 bases, 3 bases remained unmatched. The CDR3 contains 13 residues. The CDR3 nucleotides read TGTGCCAGCAGCTTAGTCAGGGGGCCAGAAGCTTTCTTT. It is translated as CASSLVRGPEAFF.

This sequence joins TRBV12-5 and TRBJ2-3; 11 bases agree with TRBD2. The length of the CDR3 is 17 residues. The trim removed 1 base at V and 2 bases at J, leaving 5 bases unmatched. Germline V gene sequence: CDR1 LGHNT, CDR2 FRNRAP. CDR3 region: CASGLGVAGGTTDTQYF. Here the CDR3 DNA reads TGTGCTAGTGGTTTGGGTGTAGCGGGAGGGACCACAGATACGCAGTATTTT. Full variable domain (outside the CDR3, taken from reference TRBV12-5 and TRBJ2-3): DARVTQTPRHKVTEMGQEVTMRCQPILGHNTVFWYRQTMMQGLELLAYFRNRAPLDDSGMPKDRFSAEMPDATLATLKIQPSEPRDSAVYFCASGLGVAGGTTDTQYFGPGTRLTVL.

V gene TRBV28 combines with J gene TRBJ2-7; 10 bases agree with TRBD1. This CDR3 comprises 14 residues. CDR1 MDHEN and CDR2 SYDVKM come from the germline V gene. After removal of 8 bases from V and 2 bases from J, the junction contained 6 bases not matched to a gene. CDR3 amino acids: CASGTGTGAYEQYF. The CDR3 DNA sequence: TGTGCCAGCGGCACCGGGACAGGGGCCTACGAGCAGTACTTC.

In its sample, this clone was seen once. The V call is TRBV13, the J call TRBJ2-5; D may be TRBD1 (7 bases). Germline assignment: CDR1 PRHDT and CDR2 FYEKMQ (reference sequence). V shed 3 bases and J shed 7 bases, with 18 bases lying between them. This CDR3 spans 15 amino acids. CDR3 in amino acids: CASSFRRAGGGTQYF. In DNA, the CDR3 is TGTGCCAGCAGCTTTCGTCGGGCAGGGGGAGGGACCCAGTACTTC.

The chain recombines TRBV10-3 with TRBJ1-4; 9 nucleotides agree with TRBD1. The germline CDR1 and CDR2 sequences are ENHRY and SYGVKD. This CDR3 contains 14 residues. Trimming removed 3 bases from V and 10 bases from J; junction bases left unmatched: 6. The CDR3 region is CAISDGTGYGKLFF. The CDR3 DNA follows: TGTGCCATCAGTGATGGGACAGGGTACGGAAAACTGTTTTTT.

The chain carries TRBV19 and TRBJ2-3; 7 bases map to TRBD1. The V and J ends lost 2 bases and 0 bases, in that order; junction bases with no gene match: 2. Germline CDR1 is LNHDA and CDR2 is SQIVND (reference sequence). The CDR3 totals 15 residues. Written as DNA, the CDR3 is TGTGCCAGTAGTATATGGGGACAGAGCACAGATACGCAGTATTTT. Residues: CASSIWGQSTDTQYF.

This chain links TRBV28 with TRBJ1-2, with 9 bases that match TRBD1. J was trimmed by 8 bases and V by 6 bases; bases with no gene match: 4. The CDR3 has 12 amino acids. Germline CDR1 reads MDHEN; CDR2 reads SYDVKM. The CDR3 loop is CASRQGAWGYTF. The CDR3 nucleotides are TGTGCCAGCAGACAGGGGGCTTGGGGCTACACCTTC.

DNA of the CDR3: TGTGCCAGCAGCTTCCCAACCATAGCGGGAGGGCCCTACAATGAGCAGTTCTTC. This encodes CASSFPTIAGGPYNEQFF. The chain has TRBV7-9 and TRBJ2-1; 11 nucleotides align to TRBD2. The CDR3 sequence is 18 residues long. The germline V gene encodes CDR1 SEHNR and CDR2 FQNEAQ (reference sequence). The junction had 9 bases not matched to a gene; V was cut back by 3 bases and J by 2 bases.

This rearrangement joins TRBV28 to TRBJ1-5; D is perhaps TRBD1 (5 bases). The CDR3 has 16 residues. Germline V gene sequence: CDR1 MDHEN, CDR2 SYDVKM. The CDR3 nucleotides read TGTCCCCCCCCCTTACGGGGGGGGGAAAGGGGTCAGCCCCAGCATTTT. It encodes CPPPLRGGERGQPQHF.